Listed below are T cell receptor beta chains from one sample, sequenced in a study of blood T cell repertoires in COVID-19. Here immunoSEQ multiplex PCR was the method, and the copy in TCRdb shows in-frame clones only, minus some. The sample has hundreds of thousands of clones; roughly 87% are singletons. Sample: peripheral blood. The source of these receptors is a man aged 18 to 30 with active or convalescent COVID-19. Both conserved end residues are part of each CDR3. A D gene is named only where the DNA matches it firmly. The listing skips clone size in some rows; elsewhere it reads once, few, many or a size class.

TRBV24-1	NA	TRBJ1-5	NA	CATSLPGHSNQPQHF	TGTGCCACCAGTTTACCGGGACACAGCAATCAGCCCCAGCATTTT
TRBV12-3/TRBV12-4	NA	TRBJ1-2	NA	CASAKGPYYGYTF	TGTGCCAGCGCAAAGGGGCCTTACTATGGCTACACCTTC
TRBV5-1	NA	TRBJ1-6	NA	CASSLDSYSPLHF	TGCGCCAGCAGCTTGGATTCTTATTCACCCCTCCACTTT
TRBV7-9	NA	TRBJ2-7	TRBD1	CASSFKGQGAYEQYF	TGTGCCAGCAGCTTTAAAGGGCAGGGGGCTTACGAGCAGTACTTC
TRBV5-1	NA	TRBJ1-1	TRBD1	CASRVGQENTEAFF	TGCGCCAGCAGGGTGGGACAGGAGAACACTGAAGCTTTCTTT
TRBV5-5	NA	TRBJ2-7	TRBD1	CASMRDRGPEQYF	TGTGCCAGCATGCGGGACAGGGGCCCCGAGCAGTACTTC
TRBV7-2	NA	TRBJ2-7	NA	CASSLILGGQPNF	TGTGCCAGCAGCTTAATTTTGGGTGGACAGCCCAACTTC
TRBV3-1/TRBV3-2	NA	TRBJ1-1	NA	CASSQVSGGFNTEAFF	TGTGCCAGCAGCCAAGTTTCGGGGGGGTTTAACACTGAAGCTTTCTTT
TRBV11-2	NA	TRBJ1-2	NA	CASSFEQGHGYTF	TGTGCCAGCAGCTTTGAACAGGGTCATGGCTACACCTTC
TRBV5-1	NA	TRBJ2-4	NA	CASSLGQGMDIQYF	TGCGCCAGCAGCTTGGGTCAGGGGATGGACATTCAGTACTTC
TRBV6-5	once	TRBJ2-1	TRBD2	CASSYFSGGNNEQFF	TGTGCCAGCAGTTACTTCAGCGGGGGTAACAATGAGCAGTTCTTC
TRBV7-9	NA	TRBJ1-1	NA	CASSLGMDTGLNTEAFF	TGTGCCAGCAGCTTAGGAATGGACACTGGCCTGAACACTGAAGCTTTCTTT
TRBV3-1/TRBV3-2	NA	TRBJ2-7	TRBD2	CASSGTSGSYEQYF	TGTGCCAGCAGCGGGACTAGCGGATCCTACGAGCAGTACTTC
TRBV19	NA	TRBJ1-5	NA	CASSIGRGPSYQPQHF	TGTGCCAGTAGTATAGGCAGGGGCCCCTCATATCAGCCCCAGCATTTT
TRBV11-1	NA	TRBJ2-1	NA	CASSVWGENYNEQFF	TGTGCCAGCAGCGTATGGGGGGAGAACTACAATGAGCAGTTCTTC
TRBV4-1	NA	TRBJ2-3	NA	CASSQDGRGADTQYF	TGCGCCAGCAGCCAAGATGGCAGGGGTGCAGATACGCAGTATTTT
TRBV29-1	NA	TRBJ2-5	NA	CSVLKETQYF	TGCAGCGTCTTAAAAGAGACCCAGTACTTC
TRBV6-5	NA	TRBJ1-2	TRBD1	CARIDRGVRYTF	TGTGCCAGAATCGACAGGGGTGTACGCTACACCTTC
TRBV7-3	NA	TRBJ2-1	TRBD2	CASSASLAGGNNEQFF	TGTGCCAGCAGCGCCTCACTAGCGGGGGGAAACAATGAGCAGTTCTTC
TRBV6-1	NA	TRBJ1-1	NA	CASSESADLNTEAFF	TGTGCCAGCAGTGAATCGGCTGACTTAAACACTGAAGCTTTCTTT
TRBV12-5	NA	TRBJ1-6	NA	CASGLDPGNSPLHF	TGTGCTAGTGGTTTGGACCCAGGGAATTCACCCCTCCACTTT
TRBV19	NA	TRBJ1-5	TRBD1	CASSVGQGGNQPQHF	TGTGCCAGTAGTGTCGGACAGGGCGGCAATCAGCCCCAGCATTTT